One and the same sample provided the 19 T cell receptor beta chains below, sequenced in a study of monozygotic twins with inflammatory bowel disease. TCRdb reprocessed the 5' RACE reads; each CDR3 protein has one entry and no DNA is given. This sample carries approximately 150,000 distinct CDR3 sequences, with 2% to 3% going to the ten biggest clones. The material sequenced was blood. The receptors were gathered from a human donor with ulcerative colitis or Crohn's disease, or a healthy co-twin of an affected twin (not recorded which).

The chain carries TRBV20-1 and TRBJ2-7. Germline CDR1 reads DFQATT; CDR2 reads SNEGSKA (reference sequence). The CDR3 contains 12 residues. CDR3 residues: CSARDIISEQYF.

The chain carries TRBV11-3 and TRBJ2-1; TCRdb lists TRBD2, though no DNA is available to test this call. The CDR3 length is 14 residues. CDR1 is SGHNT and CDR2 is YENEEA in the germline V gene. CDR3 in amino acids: CASSPLTSYNEQFF. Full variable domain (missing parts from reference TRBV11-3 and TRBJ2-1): EAGVVQSPRYKIIEKKQPVAFWCNPISGHNTLYWYLQNLGQGPELLIRYENEEAVDDSQLPKDRFSAERLKGVDSTLKIQPAELGDSAVYLCASSPLTSYNEQFFGPGTRLTVL.

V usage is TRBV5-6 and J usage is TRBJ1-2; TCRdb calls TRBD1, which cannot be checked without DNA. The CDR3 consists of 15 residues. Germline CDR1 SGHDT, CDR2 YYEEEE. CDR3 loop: CASNFPRGLDYGYTF.

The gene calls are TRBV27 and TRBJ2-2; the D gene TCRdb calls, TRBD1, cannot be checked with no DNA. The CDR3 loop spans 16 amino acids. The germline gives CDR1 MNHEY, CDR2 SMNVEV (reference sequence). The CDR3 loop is CASSKFQTGGTGELFF.

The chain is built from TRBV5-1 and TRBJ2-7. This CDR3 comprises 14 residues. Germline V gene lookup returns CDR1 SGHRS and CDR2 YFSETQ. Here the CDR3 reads CASSPEKDSYEQYF.

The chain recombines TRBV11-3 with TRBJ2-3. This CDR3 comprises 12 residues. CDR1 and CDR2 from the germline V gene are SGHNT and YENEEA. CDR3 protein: CASSFHTDTQYF.

The CDR3: CAWSRPTSGAPNEQFF. The V gene is TRBV30, the J gene TRBJ2-1; TCRdb's D call of TRBD2 is untestable without DNA. Germline assignment: CDR1 GTSNPN and CDR2 SVGIG (reference sequence). The CDR3 extends over 16 amino acids.

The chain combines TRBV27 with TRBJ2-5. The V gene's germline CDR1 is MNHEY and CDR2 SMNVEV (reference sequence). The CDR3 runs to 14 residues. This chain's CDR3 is CASSDASMEETQYF.

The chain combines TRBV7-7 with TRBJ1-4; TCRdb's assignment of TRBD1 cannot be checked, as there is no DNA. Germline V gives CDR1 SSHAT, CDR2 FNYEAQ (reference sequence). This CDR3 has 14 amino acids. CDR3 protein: CASSLTPRGEKLFF.

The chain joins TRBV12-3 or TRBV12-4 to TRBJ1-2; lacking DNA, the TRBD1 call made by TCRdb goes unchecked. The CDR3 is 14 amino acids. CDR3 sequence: CASRTGGVSMGYTF.

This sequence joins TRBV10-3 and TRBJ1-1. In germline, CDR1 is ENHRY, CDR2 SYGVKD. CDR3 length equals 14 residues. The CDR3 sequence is CAISVGQKNTEAFF.

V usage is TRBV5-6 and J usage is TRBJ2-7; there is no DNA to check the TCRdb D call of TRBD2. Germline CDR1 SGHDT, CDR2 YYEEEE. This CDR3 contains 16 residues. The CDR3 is CASRDQGGLPSYEQYF.

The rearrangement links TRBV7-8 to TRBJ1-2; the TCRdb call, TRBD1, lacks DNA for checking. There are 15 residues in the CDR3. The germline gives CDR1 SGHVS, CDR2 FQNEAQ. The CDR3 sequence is CASSIGQGWIYGYTF.

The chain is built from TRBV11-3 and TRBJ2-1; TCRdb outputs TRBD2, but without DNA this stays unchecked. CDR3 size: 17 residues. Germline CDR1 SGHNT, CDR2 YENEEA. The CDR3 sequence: CASSPTAGGPVYNEQFF.

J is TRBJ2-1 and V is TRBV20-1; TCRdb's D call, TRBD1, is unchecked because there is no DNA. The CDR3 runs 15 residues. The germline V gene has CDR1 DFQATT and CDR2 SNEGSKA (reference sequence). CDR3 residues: CSARDRGGGSNEQFF.

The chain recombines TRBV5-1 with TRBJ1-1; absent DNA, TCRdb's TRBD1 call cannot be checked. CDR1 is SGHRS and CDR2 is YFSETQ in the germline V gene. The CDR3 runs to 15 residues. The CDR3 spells CASSPTGTGGTEAFF.

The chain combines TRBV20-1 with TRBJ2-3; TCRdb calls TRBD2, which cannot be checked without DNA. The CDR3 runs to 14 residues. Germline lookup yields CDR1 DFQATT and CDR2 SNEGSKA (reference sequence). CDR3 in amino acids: CSASTSGRIDTQYF.

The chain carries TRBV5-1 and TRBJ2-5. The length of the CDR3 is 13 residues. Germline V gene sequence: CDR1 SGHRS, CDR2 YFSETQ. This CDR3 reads CASSLGSEETQYF.

The CDR3 protein is CASSSVGGNQPQHF. V gene TRBV5-5 combines with J gene TRBJ1-5. This CDR3 spans 14 amino acids. Looked up from germline, CDR1 is SGHKS and CDR2 is YYEKEE (reference sequence).